Detailed here is one T cell receptor beta chain. TCRdb's table, derived via immunoSEQ multiplex PCR, lists solely in-frame clones and lacks some. Of tens of thousands of clones listed, 65% to 85% were seen once; the top ten hold 2.9%. This entry belongs to a study of radiotherapy plus CTLA-4 blockade in lung cancer. Study background: Objective response was observed in over 15% of patients, and disease control in around 31%.

Trimming shortened V by 4 bases and J by 6 bases, and 19 bases separated the two germline ends. Per germline, CDR1 MNHEY and CDR2 SMNVEV (reference sequence). The length of the CDR3 is 15 residues. The sample in question was peripheral blood, obtained from a patient treated with radiotherapy plus ipilimumab. The chain links TRBV27 to TRBJ2-7; D perhaps matches TRBD1 (5 bases). The receptor was derived from a human donor with non-small cell lung cancer who had a complete response to radiotherapy plus ipilimumab. Here the CDR3 reads CASSSTSAVQGEQYF. The CDR3 DNA sequence: TGTGCCAGCAGTTCCACCAGCGCAGTGCAGGGCGAGCAGTACTTC.